This T cell receptor beta chain was sequenced for a study of OX40 agonist ivuxolimab in advanced cancers. Study information: Patients received intravenous ivuxolimab every 2 weeks at 0.01 to 10 mg/kg. Partial responses were achieved by three patients: one hepatocellular carcinoma, two cutaneous melanoma.

The table came from immunoSEQ multiplex PCR; TCRdb's copy has only in-frame clones and leaves some out. Of around 150,000 clones in the sample, roughly 94% were seen once. J lost 3 bases, V lost 1 base, and 8 bases had no gene match. The CDR3 extends over 16 amino acids. Germline V gene lookup returns CDR1 LNHNV and CDR2 YYDKDF (reference sequence). Findings and limits, study-wide: Mean expanded clone counts were higher in CD8+ than CD4+ T cells.

This clone has a single count. Its target is unknown. The receptor was derived from an adult with an advanced solid tumor such as melanoma, head and neck, liver or kidney cancer. Sequences were derived from CD4+ or CD8+ T cells sorted from blood, sampled in a trial of the OX40 agonist ivuxolimab. This chain joins TRBV15 and TRBJ2-5; 7 bases map to TRBD1. CDR3 sequence: CATSRVKGAREETQYF. In DNA form, the CDR3 reads TGTGCCACCAGCAGAGTTAAGGGGGCACGGGAAGAGACCCAGTACTTC.